The present T cell receptor (beta chain) was sequenced within a study of cytomegalovirus exposure and HLA in healthy donors. Study-wide points: Judged likely to be a sequencing artifact was a cluster of highly shared sequence variants.

Primers for the PCR totalled 60 Vbeta and 13 Jbeta. Some clones are missing from TCRdb's copy, which holds only in-frame ones; the method was immunoSEQ multiplex PCR. The sample has 150,000 to 200,000 clones; roughly 84% are singletons. The germline gives CDR1 SNHLY, CDR2 FYNNEI. V shed 7 bases, J shed 1 base, and the junction held 7 bases outside the gene matches. The CDR3 extends over 15 amino acids. This clone was recorded once. Its antigen is undetermined. The gene calls are TRBV2 and TRBJ1-3, with 7 bases fitting TRBD1. The sequence derives from a boy younger than 18 in good health and CMV-seronegative. Sequencing was done on a sample of PBMCs. This chain's CDR3 is CASNQQGLSGNTIYF. The DNA of the CDR3 is TGTGCCAGCAATCAACAGGGGTTGTCTGGAAACACCATATATTTT.